A selection of T cell receptor beta chains follows, all from one sample in a study of T-cell memory formation after mild COVID-19. TCRdb used MiXCR to reprocess the 5' RACE reads, holding one entry per CDR3 protein. The sample holds tens of thousands of distinct CDR3 sequences, 11% to 15% seen once. Sequencing was performed on PBMCs or a T cell subset sorted from them (not recorded which). The receptors were sampled from an adult woman who had mild COVID-19 (a few samples of this study predate the infection). Cell type and time point are not known. Both conserved end residues are part of each CDR3. D genes are given only for firm matches. Some rows have no size entry. The others give once, few or many, or a class for an expanded clone.

v_gene	len	abundance	d_gene	j_gene	CDR3nt	CDR3aa
TRBV29-1	13	many	TRBD2	TRBJ2-7	TGCAGCGTTGCCCCCGTGGCGGGGGGCGAGCAGTACTTC	CSVAPVAGGEQYF
TRBV5-1	14	-	-	TRBJ2-7	TGCGCCAGCAGCGGGGGTAAGGTCTACTACGAGCAGTACTTC	CASSGGKVYYEQYF
TRBV24-1	17	few	-	TRBJ2-2	TGTGCCACCAGTGATTCCCTACAGGGCTCGAACACCGGGGAGCTGTTTTTT	CATSDSLQGSNTGELFF
TRBV20-1	14	few	-	TRBJ2-1	TGCAGTGCTAGAGATCATTCTAGTTTCGATGAGCAGTTCTTC	CSARDHSSFDEQFF
TRBV9	14	-	-	TRBJ2-7	TGTGCCAGCAGCGCCGGACAGTCATCCTACGAGCAGTACTTC	CASSAGQSSYEQYF
TRBV27	11	few	-	TRBJ2-1	TGTGCCAGCTCCCGGGGCGGTGAGCAGTTCTTC	CASSRGGEQFF
TRBV12-3/TRBV12-4	14	few	-	TRBJ2-5	TGTGCCAGCAGCCCCCCCACGTGGTTAGGGACCCAGTACTTC	CASSPPTWLGTQYF
TRBV12-3/TRBV12-4	14	few	-	TRBJ1-4	TGTGCCAGCAGACTCAGCTCGGGACCTGAAAAACTGTTTTTT	CASRLSSGPEKLFF
TRBV7-2	16	few	TRBD2	TRBJ2-7	TGTGCCAGCAGCTTAGAGACTAGCGGGAGGCCCTACGAGCAGTACTTC	CASSLETSGRPYEQYF
TRBV19	16	-	TRBD1	TRBJ1-2	TGTGCCAGTAGTATCTCAAGGACAGGGGGGAACTATGGCTACACCTTC	CASSISRTGGNYGYTF
TRBV7-9	15	-	TRBD2	TRBJ2-5	TGTGCCAGCAGCGAAAGACAGCGGGATGCGGAGACCCAGTACTTC	CASSERQRDAETQYF
TRBV20-1	12	-	-	TRBJ1-5	TGCAGTGCTAGAGTCCACAATCAGCCCCAGCATTTT	CSARVHNQPQHF
TRBV4-1	15	few	TRBD1	TRBJ2-3	TGCGCCAGCAGCCAACCAGGTACAGGGGACGATACGCAGTATTTT	CASSQPGTGDDTQYF
TRBV6-1	15	-	TRBD2	TRBJ2-7	TGTGCCAGCAGCCGAGAGGGAGGGAGTCCCTACGAGCAGTACTTC	CASSREGGSPYEQYF
TRBV7-6	14	-	TRBD2	TRBJ2-1	TGTGCCAGCAGCTCTAGCGGGGGCGTACCGGGGCAGTTCTTC	CASSSSGGVPGQFF
TRBV25-1	17	-	-	TRBJ2-2	TGTGCCAGCAGTGAATTGGGTGTTAGGGTCGGAGCCGGGGAGCTGTTTTTT	CASSELGVRVGAGELFF
TRBV5-4	13	-	-	TRBJ2-1	TGTGCCAGCAGCTTGGGTAGGACCAATGAGCAGTTCTTC	CASSLGRTNEQFF
TRBV7-9	16	-	TRBD2	TRBJ2-5	TGTGCCAGCAGCTTCCCCTCGGGGGGGGTTCAAGAGACCCAGTACTTC	CASSFPSGGVQETQYF
TRBV9	18	-	TRBD2	TRBJ2-3	TGTGCCAGCAGCAACCCCACGAGTAGACTAGCGGACGTCGATACGCAGTATTTT	CASSNPTSRLADVDTQYF
TRBV4-1	13	-	-	TRBJ1-1	TGCGCCAGCAGGAGGGTGGGGGCCACTGAAGCTTTCTTT	CASRRVGATEAFF
TRBV4-2	13	few	-	TRBJ2-7	TGTGCCAGCAGCCCCGAAATGGTATACGAGCAGTACTTC	CASSPEMVYEQYF
TRBV13	15	-	-	TRBJ2-2	TGTGCCAGCAGCCCAGGGACCTGGAACACCGGGGAGCTGTTTTTT	CASSPGTWNTGELFF
TRBV12-3/TRBV12-4	15	few	TRBD1	TRBJ2-3	TGTGCCAGCAACGACCAGGGGGCAAGAAGAGATACGCAGTATTTT	CASNDQGARRDTQYF
TRBV7-8	15	-	-	TRBJ2-7	TGTGCCAGCAGCTCGGATCGACCACGCTCCTACGAGCAGTACTTC	CASSSDRPRSYEQYF
TRBV24-1	17	many	TRBD1	TRBJ2-1	TGTGCCACCAGTGATTTTCCGACTGACAGGGGAGTGGGTGAGCAGTTCTTC	CATSDFPTDRGVGEQFF
TRBV29-1	13	few	-	TRBJ2-7	TGCAGCGTTGGTGGAGCGAAGATCTACGAGCAGTACTTC	CSVGGAKIYEQYF
TRBV4-1	14	-	-	TRBJ2-7	TGCGCCAGCAGCCAAGACGGGGCTTCCTACGAGCAGTACTTC	CASSQDGASYEQYF
TRBV5-1	14	-	-	TRBJ1-1	TGCGCCAGCAGCTTGGAACCTACGCCCACTGAAGCTTTCTTT	CASSLEPTPTEAFF
TRBV4-1	13	-	-	TRBJ1-1	TGCGCCAGCAGCCATGGGCCTACTGATGAAGCTTTCTTT	CASSHGPTDEAFF
TRBV4-3	18	many	TRBD2	TRBJ2-1	TGCGCCAGCAGCCCGGGACTAGCGGGAGACCTTGGGTACAATGAGCAGTTCTTC	CASSPGLAGDLGYNEQFF
TRBV21-1	12	-	-	TRBJ2-7	TGTGCCAGCAGCCCACACCATTACGAGCAGTACTTC	CASSPHHYEQYF
TRBV20-1	12	few	-	TRBJ1-1	TGCAGTGCCCCGCAGGGGAACACTGAAGCTTTCTTT	CSAPQGNTEAFF
TRBV4-1	17	-	-	TRBJ2-5	TGCGCCAGCAGCCAAGATACATTTGGGGGGCCCGGGGAGACCCAGTACTTC	CASSQDTFGGPGETQYF
TRBV5-1	13	few	-	TRBJ2-7	TGCGCCAGCAGCTTGGCCAAGGCCTACGAGCAGTACTTC	CASSLAKAYEQYF
TRBV7-8	16	few	-	TRBJ2-7	TGTGCCAGCAGCTTAGAAGAGGGGGGGGATGCCTACGAGCAGTACTTC	CASSLEEGGDAYEQYF
TRBV29-1	13	few	-	TRBJ1-4	TGCACCAAGGAGGGGTATTCTAATGAAAAACTGTTTTTT	CTKEGYSNEKLFF
TRBV7-9	18	-	TRBD2	TRBJ2-1	TGTGCCAGCAGCCGGCGTCCGGGACTAGCGGGTAACTACAATGAGCAGTTCTTC	CASSRRPGLAGNYNEQFF
TRBV4-2	15	-	-	TRBJ2-3	TGTGCCAGCAGCCAAGAAGGGACGAACACAGATACGCAGTATTTT	CASSQEGTNTDTQYF
TRBV12-3/TRBV12-4	14	-	TRBD2	TRBJ2-5	TGTGCCAGCAGCTTAGCGGGAGGAGGGGAGACCCAGTACTTC	CASSLAGGGETQYF
TRBV6-7	20	-	-	TRBJ1-5	TGTGCCAGCAGCCCCACCGGGACACCGATATTGGGGGTTAGCAATCAGCCCCAGCATTTT	CASSPTGTPILGVSNQPQHF
TRBV6-4	13	many	-	TRBJ2-2	TGTGCCAGCAGTGATGGGCCCACCGGGGAGCTGTTTTTT	CASSDGPTGELFF
TRBV6-6	16	-	TRBD1	TRBJ2-7	TGTGCCAGCAGTTACTCGACAGGGCAATTGGCCTACGAGCAGTACTTC	CASSYSTGQLAYEQYF
TRBV7-8	16	few	TRBD2	TRBJ2-1	TGTGCCAGCAGCTTGGCTCTAGCGGGGACATACAATGAGCAGTTCTTC	CASSLALAGTYNEQFF
TRBV20-1	14	-	-	TRBJ2-7	TGCAGTGCTAGAGATGAGGACAGCTCCTACGAGCAGTACTTC	CSARDEDSSYEQYF
TRBV25-1	14	few	-	TRBJ2-1	TGTGCCAGCAGTGAAACTACAGGGTACAATGAGCAGTTCTTC	CASSETTGYNEQFF
TRBV3-1	15	few	TRBD2	TRBJ2-5	TGTGCCAGCAGCCAAGGCACTAGCGAAGGGGAGACCCAGTACTTC	CASSQGTSEGETQYF
TRBV6-5	15	-	TRBD1	TRBJ1-1	TGTGCCAGCAGTCTTGCCTACAGGGGGGGGACTGAAGCTTTCTTT	CASSLAYRGGTEAFF
TRBV7-8	18	many	TRBD1	TRBJ2-1	TGTGCCAGCAGCTTGGAGAGACAGGGTGAACTCTCCTACAATGAGCAGTTCTTC	CASSLERQGELSYNEQFF
TRBV11-2	16	few	TRBD2	TRBJ2-1	TGTGCCAGCAGCTTACGGAGCGGGGGGGCTGGGAATGAGCAGTTCTTC	CASSLRSGGAGNEQFF
TRBV7-9	16	-	-	TRBJ2-1	TGTGCCAGCAGCACTAGTCTCGGGAGCTCCTACAATGAGCAGTTCTTC	CASSTSLGSSYNEQFF
TRBV4-1	14	few	TRBD1	TRBJ2-1	TGCGCCAGCAGCCAAGCCTTGACAGGGACTGAGCAGTTCTTC	CASSQALTGTEQFF
TRBV20-1	16	-	TRBD2	TRBJ2-5	TGCAGTGCCAACCCCTCTGGGACTAGCGATCAAGAGACCCAGTACTTC	CSANPSGTSDQETQYF
TRBV6-5	14	few	-	TRBJ1-4	TGTGCCAGCACCTCGGGGTATCCTGGTGAAAAACTGTTTTTT	CASTSGYPGEKLFF
TRBV7-9	11	few	TRBD2	TRBJ2-1	TGTGCCAGCAGCGGGACTAGAATGAGGTTCTTC	CASSGTRMRFF
TRBV19	13	-	-	TRBJ2-7	TGTGCCAGTAGTATATCAGGGACCTACGAGCAGTACTTC	CASSISGTYEQYF
TRBV4-1	13	few	TRBD1	TRBJ2-1	TGCGCCAGCAGCCAGGTTGAGGGGGCTGAGCAGTTCTTC	CASSQVEGAEQFF
TRBV13	13	-	-	TRBJ1-1	TGTGCCAGCGCCGGGACCTCAGCTACTGAAGCTTTCTTT	CASAGTSATEAFF
TRBV4-3	15	-	TRBD2	TRBJ2-7	TGCGCCAGCAGCCAAGATCGTACTAGCGGGAACGAGCAGTACTTC	CASSQDRTSGNEQYF